This TCR beta chain was sequenced for a study (dated by TCRdb to between 2014 and 2016). At the level of the whole study: The study tested whether tumor-infiltrating Tregs in breast cancer are recruited from blood Tregs or converted in situ from other CD4+ T cell subsets.

CD4+CD25+CD127-/low cells were isolated as Tregs. Tregs, naive and memory CD4+ T cells from tumor, blood and ipsilateral draining lymph nodes of a few breast cancer patients underwent full-length TCR alpha and beta sequencing. Ficoll density gradient centrifugation was used to isolate mononuclear cells from lymph nodes or from 50 to 60 ml of peripheral blood. A purity exceeding 90% was confirmed by FACS for the sorted cell populations. Trimming removed 0 bases from V and 5 bases from J, leaving 15 bases between the germline ends. CDR1 and CDR2 are read off the germline V gene as SGDLS and YYNGEE. The CDR3 spans 15 residues, from the cysteine through the phenylalanine. The read is trimmed to its CDR3 DNA, 45 bases read in frame from base 1. Remarks on this clonotype: Its antigen has not been determined. Since a much larger clone is just one base distant, this may be a read error.

Results the study describes overall, beyond this receptor: The TCR alpha and beta sequences of tumor-infiltrating Tregs showed the greatest overlap with tumor naive CD4+ T cells, followed by blood naive CD4+ T cells. Tumor memory CD4+ T cell TCR gene usage clustered with blood and lymph node memory CD4+ cells and lymph node naive CD4+ cells. Rather than covering whole repertoires, validation in the larger cohort was restricted to a single TCR beta V-J rearrangement.

Full-length TCR variable regions were amplified by 5' RACE PCR with constant-region reverse primers, and semi-nested PCR with Nested Universal Primer A was subsequently performed. The ReliaPrep RNA Cell Miniprep System was used to extract total RNA, which was then reverse transcribed into 5'RACE-ready cDNA with the SMARTer RACE 5'/3' Kit. An Illumina MiSeq was used to sequence the full-length TCR alpha and beta libraries, which had been barcoded with multiplex adaptors. Turning to the authors' computational methods: For each of nine subset-tissue groups, sequencing data from the five patients were pooled, and the groups were then compared using unsupervised clustering of TCR gene usage. The Morisita-Horn index was used to calculate repertoire similarity, with shared sequences weighted according to their contribution to each repertoire. The public reads were quality trimmed at Q25 with fastp and then assembled into clones with MiXCR by TCRdb, keeping productive beta chains. A single entry per CDR3 protein holds the most common genes and DNA from its merged rows. The V and J calls were not made by the authors but by TCRdb's processing. Within this sample are under 45,000 distinct CDR3 sequences, with 20% to 25% of them counted one time only. Of the sample, about 4.1% is held by the ten largest clones.

The clonotype was recovered from a female donor with breast cancer. The sequence is built from TRBV9 and TRBJ2-7; the D gene lacks a confident call. Sequencing input: Tregs sorted from blood. The DNA sequence follows: TGTGCCAGCAGCGTAGGTGGCACCAGTCGCGACGAGCAGTACTTC. This encodes CASSVGGTSRDEQYF.